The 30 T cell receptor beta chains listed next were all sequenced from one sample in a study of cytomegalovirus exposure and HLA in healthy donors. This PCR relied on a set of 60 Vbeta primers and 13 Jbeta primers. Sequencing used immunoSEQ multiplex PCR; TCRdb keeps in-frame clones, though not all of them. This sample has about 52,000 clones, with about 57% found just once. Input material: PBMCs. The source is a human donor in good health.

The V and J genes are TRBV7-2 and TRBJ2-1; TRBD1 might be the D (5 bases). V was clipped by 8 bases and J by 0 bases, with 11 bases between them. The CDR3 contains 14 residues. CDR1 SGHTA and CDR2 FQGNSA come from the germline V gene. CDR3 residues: CASRPGYSYNEQFF. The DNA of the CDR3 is TGTGCCAGCCGGCCAGGGTACTCCTACAATGAGCAGTTCTTC.

CDR3 bases: TGTGCCAGCAGTTACGCTAACAGTCTCACCGGGGAGCTGTTTTTT. It yields the protein CASSYANSLTGELFF. J is TRBJ2-2 and V is TRBV6-5; D ambiguous. The CDR3 runs 15 residues. In germline, CDR1 is MNHEY, CDR2 SVGAGI. Trimming pared 2 bases from V and 4 bases from J, leaving 11 bases between.

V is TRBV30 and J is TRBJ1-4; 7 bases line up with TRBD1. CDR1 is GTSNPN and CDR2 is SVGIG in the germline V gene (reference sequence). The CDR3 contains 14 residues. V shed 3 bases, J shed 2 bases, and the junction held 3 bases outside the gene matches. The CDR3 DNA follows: TGTGCCTGGAGCAGGGACAGTACTAATGAAAAACTGTTTTTT. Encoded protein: CAWSRDSTNEKLFF.

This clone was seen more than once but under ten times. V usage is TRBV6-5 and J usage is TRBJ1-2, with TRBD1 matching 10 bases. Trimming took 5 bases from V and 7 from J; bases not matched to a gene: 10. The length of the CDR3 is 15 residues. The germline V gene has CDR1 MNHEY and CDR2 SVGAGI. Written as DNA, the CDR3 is TGTGCCAGCAGTATCGACAGGGGGCCGTATGGTGGCTACACCTTC. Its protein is CASSIDRGPYGGYTF.

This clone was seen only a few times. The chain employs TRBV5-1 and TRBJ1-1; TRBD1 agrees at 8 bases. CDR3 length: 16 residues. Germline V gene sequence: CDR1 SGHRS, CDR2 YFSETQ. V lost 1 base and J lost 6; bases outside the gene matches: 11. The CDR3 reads CASSLSLRTGMAEAFF. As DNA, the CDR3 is TGCGCCAGCAGCTTGTCCCTCAGGACAGGGATGGCTGAAGCTTTCTTT. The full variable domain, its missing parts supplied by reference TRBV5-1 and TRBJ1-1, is KAGVTQTPRYLIKTRGQQVTLSCSPISGHRSVSWYQQTPGQGLQFLFEYFSETQRNKGNFPGRFSGRQFSNSRSEMNVSTLELGDSALYLCASSLSLRTGMAEAFFGQGTRLTVV.

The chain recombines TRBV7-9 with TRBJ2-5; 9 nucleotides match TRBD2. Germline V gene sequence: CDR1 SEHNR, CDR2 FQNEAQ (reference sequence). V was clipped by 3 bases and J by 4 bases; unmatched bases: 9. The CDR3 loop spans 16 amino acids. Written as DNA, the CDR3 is TGTGCCAGCAGCTTTGGTGCGGGGGGGCCCCGAGAGACCCAGTACTTC. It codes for CASSFGAGGPRETQYF. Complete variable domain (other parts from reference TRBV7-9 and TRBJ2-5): DTGVSQNPRHKITKRGQNVTFRCDPISEHNRLYWYRQTLGQGPEFLTYFQNEAQLEKSRLLSDRFSAERPKGSFSTLEIQRTEQGDSAMYLCASSFGAGGPRETQYFGPGTRLLVL.

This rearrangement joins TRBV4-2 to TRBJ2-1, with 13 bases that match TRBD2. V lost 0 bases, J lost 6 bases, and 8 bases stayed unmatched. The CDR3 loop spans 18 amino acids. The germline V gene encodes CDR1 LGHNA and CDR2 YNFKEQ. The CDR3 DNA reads TGTGCCAGCAGCCAAGATCAAGGGACTAGCGGGATACCCAATGAGCAGTTCTTC. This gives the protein CASSQDQGTSGIPNEQFF.

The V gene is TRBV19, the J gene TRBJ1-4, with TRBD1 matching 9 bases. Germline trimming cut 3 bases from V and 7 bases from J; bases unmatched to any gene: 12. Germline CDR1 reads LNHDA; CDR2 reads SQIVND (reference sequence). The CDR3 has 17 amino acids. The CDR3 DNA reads TGTGCCAGTAGTATTGGGCGCCACAGGGGGCGGATTGAAAAACTGTTTTTT. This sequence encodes CASSIGRHRGRIEKLFF.

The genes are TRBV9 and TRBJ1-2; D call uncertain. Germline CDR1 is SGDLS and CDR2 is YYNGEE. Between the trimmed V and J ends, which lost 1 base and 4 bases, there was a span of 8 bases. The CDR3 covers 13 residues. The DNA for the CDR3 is TGTGCCAGCAGCGTAACCGAGGGCTATGGCTACACCTTC. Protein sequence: CASSVTEGYGYTF.

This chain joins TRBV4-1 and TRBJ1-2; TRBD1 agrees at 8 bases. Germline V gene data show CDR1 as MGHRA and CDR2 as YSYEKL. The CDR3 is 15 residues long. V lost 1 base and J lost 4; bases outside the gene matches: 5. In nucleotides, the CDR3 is TGCGCCAGCAGCCAAGTGCAGGGGGCATTCTATGGCTACACCTTC. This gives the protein CASSQVQGAFYGYTF.

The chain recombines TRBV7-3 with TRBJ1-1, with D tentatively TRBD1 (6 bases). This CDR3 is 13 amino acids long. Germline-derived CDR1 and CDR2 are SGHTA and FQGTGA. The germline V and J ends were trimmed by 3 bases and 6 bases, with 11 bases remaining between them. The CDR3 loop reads CASSLTGLSEAFF. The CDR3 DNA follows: TGTGCCAGCAGCTTGACAGGACTGTCTGAAGCTTTCTTT. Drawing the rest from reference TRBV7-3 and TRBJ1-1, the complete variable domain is GAGVSQTPSNKVTEKGKYVELRCDPISGHTALYWYRQSLGQGPEFLIYFQGTGAADDSGLPNDRFFAVRPEGSVSTLKIQRTERGDSAVYLCASSLTGLSEAFFGQGTRLTVV.

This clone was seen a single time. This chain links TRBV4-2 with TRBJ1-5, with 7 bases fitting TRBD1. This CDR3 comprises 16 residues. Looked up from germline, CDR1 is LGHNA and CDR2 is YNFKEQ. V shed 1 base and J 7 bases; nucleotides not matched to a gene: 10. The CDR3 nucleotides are TGTGCCAGCAGCCAAGCCGACAGGGTATCGAAACAGCCCCAGCATTTT. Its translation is CASSQADRVSKQPQHF.

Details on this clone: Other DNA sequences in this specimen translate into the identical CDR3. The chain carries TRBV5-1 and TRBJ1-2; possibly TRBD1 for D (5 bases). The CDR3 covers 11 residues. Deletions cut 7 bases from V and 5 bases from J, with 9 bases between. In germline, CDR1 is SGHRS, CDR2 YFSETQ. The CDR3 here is CASSGHYGYTF. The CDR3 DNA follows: TGCGCCAGCTCCGGACATTATGGCTACACCTTC.

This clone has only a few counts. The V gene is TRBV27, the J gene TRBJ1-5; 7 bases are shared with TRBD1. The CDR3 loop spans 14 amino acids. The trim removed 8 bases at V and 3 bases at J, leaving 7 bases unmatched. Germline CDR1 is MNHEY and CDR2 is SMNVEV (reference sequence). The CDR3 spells CASGTADSNQPQHF. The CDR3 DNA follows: TGTGCCAGCGGGACAGCAGACTCCAATCAGCCCCAGCATTTT.

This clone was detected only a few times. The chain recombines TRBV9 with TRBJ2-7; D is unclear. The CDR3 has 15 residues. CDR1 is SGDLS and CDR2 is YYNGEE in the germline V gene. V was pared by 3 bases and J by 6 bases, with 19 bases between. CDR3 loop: CASSAGFGLLGEQYF. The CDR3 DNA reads TGTGCCAGCAGCGCCGGGTTCGGATTACTGGGCGAGCAGTACTTC.

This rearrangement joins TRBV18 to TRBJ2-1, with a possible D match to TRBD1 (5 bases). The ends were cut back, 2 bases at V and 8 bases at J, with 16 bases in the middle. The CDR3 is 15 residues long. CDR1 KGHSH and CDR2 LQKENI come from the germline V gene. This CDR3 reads CASSPSRQGWYEQFF. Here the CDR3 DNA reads TGTGCCAGCTCACCATCCAGGCAGGGATGGTATGAGCAGTTCTTC.

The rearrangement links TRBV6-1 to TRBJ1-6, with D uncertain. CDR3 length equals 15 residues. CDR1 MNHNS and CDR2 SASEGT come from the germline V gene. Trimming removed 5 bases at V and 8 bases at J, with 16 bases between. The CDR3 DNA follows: TGTGCCAGCAGTCCCTCGAACGTGGCAGATTCACCCCTCCACTTT. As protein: CASSPSNVADSPLHF.

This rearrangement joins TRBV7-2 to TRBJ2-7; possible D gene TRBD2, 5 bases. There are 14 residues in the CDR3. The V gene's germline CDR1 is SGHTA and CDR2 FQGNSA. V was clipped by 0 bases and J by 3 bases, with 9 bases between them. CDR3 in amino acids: CASSLAEGYYEQYF. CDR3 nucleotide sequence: TGTGCCAGCAGCTTAGCTGAGGGCTACTACGAGCAGTACTTC.

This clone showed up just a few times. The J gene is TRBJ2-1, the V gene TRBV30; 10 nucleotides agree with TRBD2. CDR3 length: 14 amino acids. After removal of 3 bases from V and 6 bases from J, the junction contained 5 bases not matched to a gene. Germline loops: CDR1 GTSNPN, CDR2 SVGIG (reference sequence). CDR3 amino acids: CAWRASGGANEQFF. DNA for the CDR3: TGTGCCTGGAGGGCCAGCGGGGGGGCCAATGAGCAGTTCTTC.

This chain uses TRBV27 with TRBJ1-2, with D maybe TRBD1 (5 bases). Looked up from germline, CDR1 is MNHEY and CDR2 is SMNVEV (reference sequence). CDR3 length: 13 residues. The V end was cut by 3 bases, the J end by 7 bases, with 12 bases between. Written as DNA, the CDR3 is TGTGCCAGCAGTTTCGTAGCAGGGTTTGGCTACACCTTC. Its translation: CASSFVAGFGYTF.

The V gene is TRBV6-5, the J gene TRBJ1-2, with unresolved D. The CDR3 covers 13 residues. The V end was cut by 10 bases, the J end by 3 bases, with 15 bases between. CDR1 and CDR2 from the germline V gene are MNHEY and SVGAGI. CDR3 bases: TGTGCCATCAGCAACAAGAAAGACTATGGCTACACCTTC. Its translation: CAISNKKDYGYTF.

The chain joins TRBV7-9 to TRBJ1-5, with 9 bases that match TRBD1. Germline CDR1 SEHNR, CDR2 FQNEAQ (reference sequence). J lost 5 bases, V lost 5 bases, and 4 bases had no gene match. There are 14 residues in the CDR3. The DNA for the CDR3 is TGTGCCAGCAGCCGCCGGGACAGGGATCAGCCCCAGCATTTT. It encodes CASSRRDRDQPQHF.

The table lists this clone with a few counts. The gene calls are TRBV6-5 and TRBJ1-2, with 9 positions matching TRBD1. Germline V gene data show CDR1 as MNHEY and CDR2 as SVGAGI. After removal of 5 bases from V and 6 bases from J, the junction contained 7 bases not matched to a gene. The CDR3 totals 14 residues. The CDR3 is CASSLQGARNGYTF. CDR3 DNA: TGTGCCAGCAGTCTACAGGGGGCGCGTAATGGCTACACCTTC.

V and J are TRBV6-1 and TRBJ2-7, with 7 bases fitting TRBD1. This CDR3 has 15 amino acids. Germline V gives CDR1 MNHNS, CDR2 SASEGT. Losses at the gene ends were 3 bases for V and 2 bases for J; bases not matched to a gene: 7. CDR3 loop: CASSEYTGVAYEQYF. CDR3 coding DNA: TGTGCCAGCAGTGAGTATACAGGGGTGGCCTACGAGCAGTACTTC.

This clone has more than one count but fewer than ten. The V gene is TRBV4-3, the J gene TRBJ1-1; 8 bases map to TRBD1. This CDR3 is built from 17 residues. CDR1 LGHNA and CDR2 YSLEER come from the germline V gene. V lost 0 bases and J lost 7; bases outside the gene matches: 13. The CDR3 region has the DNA TGCGCCAGCAGCCAAGAAGGTCCGTGGACAGGGTCCCTTGAAGCTTTCTTT. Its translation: CASSQEGPWTGSLEAFF.

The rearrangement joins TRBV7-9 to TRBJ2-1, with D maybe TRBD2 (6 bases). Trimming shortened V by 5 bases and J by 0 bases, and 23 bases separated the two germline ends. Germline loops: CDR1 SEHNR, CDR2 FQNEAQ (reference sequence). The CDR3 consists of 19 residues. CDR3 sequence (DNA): TGTGCCAGCAGCGATCCCAGACCACTAGCTCCGAGCTCCTACAATGAGCAGTTCTTC. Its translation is CASSDPRPLAPSSYNEQFF.

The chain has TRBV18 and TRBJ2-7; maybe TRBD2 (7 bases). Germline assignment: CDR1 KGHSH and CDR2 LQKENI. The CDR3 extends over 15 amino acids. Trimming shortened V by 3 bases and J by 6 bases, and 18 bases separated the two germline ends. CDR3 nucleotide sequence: TGTGCCAGCTCACCCTCGGGGGGCGGTTCTAGCGAGCAGTACTTC. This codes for CASSPSGGGSSEQYF.

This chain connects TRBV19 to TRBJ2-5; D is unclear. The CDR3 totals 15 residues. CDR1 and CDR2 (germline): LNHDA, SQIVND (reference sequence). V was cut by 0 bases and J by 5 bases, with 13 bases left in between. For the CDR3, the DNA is TGTGCCAGTAGTATAGATGAGGCCAGCCACGAGACCCAGTACTTC. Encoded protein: CASSIDEASHETQYF.

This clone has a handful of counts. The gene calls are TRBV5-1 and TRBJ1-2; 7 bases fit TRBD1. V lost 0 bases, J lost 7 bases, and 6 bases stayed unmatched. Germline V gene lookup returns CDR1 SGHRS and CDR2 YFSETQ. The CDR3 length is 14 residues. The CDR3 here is CASSLEKTGRGYTF. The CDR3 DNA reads TGCGCCAGCAGCTTGGAGAAGACAGGGCGTGGCTACACCTTC.

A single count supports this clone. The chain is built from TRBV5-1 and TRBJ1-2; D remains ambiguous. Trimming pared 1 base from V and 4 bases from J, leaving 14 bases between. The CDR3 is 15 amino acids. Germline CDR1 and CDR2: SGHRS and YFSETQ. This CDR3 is CASSLTPTTLYGYTF. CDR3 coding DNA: TGCGCCAGCAGCTTGACTCCGACGACACTCTATGGCTACACCTTC.